This is a list of T cell receptor beta chains from one sample in a study of T cells in Graves' hyperthyroidism and ophthalmopathy. TCRdb analysed the multiplex PCR reads with MiXCR anew, one entry per CDR3 protein. The data show around 340,000 distinct CDR3 sequences, 15% to 20% seen once. Sequencing was carried out using blood. The receptors were gathered from a woman aged 50 to 60 with Graves' hyperthyroidism. Each CDR3 is given with its conserved first and last residue. The D gene is left open where the match is weak. Not every row has a clone size; where given, it reads once, few, many or a size class.

d_call j_call v_call clone_size cdr3_nt cdr3_aa
- TRBJ2-7 TRBV20-1 few TGCAGTGCTTTGGGACAAGGGGGTTTCTACGAGCAGTACTTC CSALGQGGFYEQYF
TRBD1 TRBJ1-3 TRBV9 - TGTGCCAGCAGCGAGAGGGCATCAACAGGGGGCGAACTTTGGAACACCATATATTTT CASSERASTGGELWNTIYF
- TRBJ2-2 TRBV5-5 - TGTGCCTCTAGGGACACCTACACCGGGGAGCTGTTTTTT CASRDTYTGELFF
- TRBJ1-5 TRBV5-1 few TGCGCCAGCAGCCTTGGGGCAGGGAGACAGCCCCAGCATTTT CASSLGAGRQPQHF
TRBD1 TRBJ2-3 TRBV29-1 - TGCAGCGTACGGACAGGGCCAGATACGCAGTATTTT CSVRTGPDTQYF
- TRBJ2-5 TRBV10-1 many TGCGCCAGCAGTTTCGACAGTAAGGGGACCCAGTACTTC CASSFDSKGTQYF
- TRBJ1-1 TRBV7-9 many TGTGCCAGCAGCTTAGTAGGTTCGAACACTGAAGCTTTCTTT CASSLVGSNTEAFF
- TRBJ1-2 TRBV7-9 - TGTGCCAGCAGCTTAGTGTCTGTCCAGCTACTTAACTATGGCTACACCTTC CASSLVSVQLLNYGYTF
- TRBJ2-3 TRBV4-1 - TGCGCCAGCAGCCAAGAGGATGGCACAGATACGCAGTATTTT CASSQEDGTDTQYF
TRBD2 TRBJ2-5 TRBV6-5 many TGTGCCAGCAGTTACATCCGGGGGGGGGAGACCCAGTACTTC CASSYIRGGETQYF
- TRBJ2-2 TRBV6-5 few TGTGCCAGCAGTTACTCGGCAGGGCAGGCCGGGGAGCTGTTTTTT CASSYSAGQAGELFF
- TRBJ2-7 TRBV4-1 - TGCGCCAGCAGCCAAGATGAGGCAGGGAAGTACGAGCAGTACTTC CASSQDEAGKYEQYF
- TRBJ1-2 TRBV7-9 many TGTGCCAGCAGCTCAGGCGGACAGCCCCGAAACTATGGCTACACCTTC CASSSGGQPRNYGYTF
- TRBJ2-1 TRBV13 many TGTGCCAGCAGCGCAGGCGCGGGACAGCCCTACAATGAGCAGTTCTTC CASSAGAGQPYNEQFF
- TRBJ2-7 TRBV20-1 - TGCAGTGCTAGAGATTCGAAGGATTCGAGGGCCTACGAGCAGTACTTC CSARDSKDSRAYEQYF